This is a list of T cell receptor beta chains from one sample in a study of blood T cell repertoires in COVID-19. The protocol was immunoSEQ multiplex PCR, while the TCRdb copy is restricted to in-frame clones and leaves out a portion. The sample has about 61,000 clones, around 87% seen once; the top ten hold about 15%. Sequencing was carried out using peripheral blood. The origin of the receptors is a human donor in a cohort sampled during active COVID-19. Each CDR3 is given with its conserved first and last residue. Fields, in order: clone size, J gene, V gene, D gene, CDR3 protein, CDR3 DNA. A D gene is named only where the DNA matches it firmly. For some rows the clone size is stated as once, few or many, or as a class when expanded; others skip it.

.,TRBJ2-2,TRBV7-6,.,CASSLVGRGIAGELFF,TGTGCCAGCAGCTTAGTTGGCAGGGGAATCGCCGGGGAGCTGTTTTTT
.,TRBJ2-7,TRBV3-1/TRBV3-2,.,CASSQVRSEQYF,TGTGCCAGCAGCCAAGTAAGGAGCGAGCAGTACTTC
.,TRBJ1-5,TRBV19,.,CASRWAGIRNQPQHF,TGTGCCAGTAGGTGGGCAGGGATAAGGAATCAGCCCCAGCATTTT
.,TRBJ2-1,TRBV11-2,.,CASSPLGGASYNEQFF,TGTGCCAGCAGCCCCCTAGGTGGTGCTTCCTACAATGAGCAGTTCTTC
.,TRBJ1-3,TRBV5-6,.,CASSLGSSGNTIYF,TGTGCCAGCAGCTTGGGCAGCTCTGGAAACACCATATATTTT
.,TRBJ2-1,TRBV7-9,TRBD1,CASSPRWGDRGMDEQFF,TGTGCCAGCAGCCCCAGGTGGGGGGACAGGGGTATGGATGAGCAGTTCTTC
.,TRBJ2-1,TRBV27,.,CASSFHRERSGALDEQFF,TGTGCCAGCAGTTTTCACAGGGAGAGGTCTGGGGCGCTCGATGAGCAGTTCTTC
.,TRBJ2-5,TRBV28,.,CASSLNPGVETQYF,TGTGCCAGCAGTTTAAATCCAGGGGTAGAGACCCAGTACTTC
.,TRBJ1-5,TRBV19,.,CASSITSTNQPQHF,TGTGCCAGTAGTATAACCTCGACAAATCAGCCCCAGCATTTT
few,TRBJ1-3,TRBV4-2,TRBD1,CASSQDRTGGENTIYF,TGTGCCAGCAGCCAAGATCGTACAGGGGGCGAAAACACCATATATTTT
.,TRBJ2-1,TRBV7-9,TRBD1,CASSRDRGITGRDYNEQFF,TGTGCCAGCAGCCGGGACAGGGGAATAACAGGAAGAGACTACAATGAGCAGTTCTTC
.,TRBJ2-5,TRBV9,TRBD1,CASSLQGAETQYF,TGTGCCAGCAGTCTTCAGGGGGCTGAGACCCAGTACTTC
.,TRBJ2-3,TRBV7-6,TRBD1,CASSPGTGIPDTQYF,TGTGCCAGCAGCCCCGGGACAGGGATTCCAGATACGCAGTATTTT
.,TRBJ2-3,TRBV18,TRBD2,CASSALPGGVDTQYF,TGTGCCAGTTCAGCCCTCCCGGGAGGGGTGGATACGCAGTATTTT
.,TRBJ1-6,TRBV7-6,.,CASSRREDSPLHF,TGTGCCAGCAGCCGCAGGGAGGATTCACCCCTCCACTTT